This TCR beta chain was retrieved from a study of CD8+ T cells in alopecia areata. Study results and caveats: There was only one nonresponder, so it was unclear how baseline CD8+ expansion relates to response. In scalp and blood during tofacitinib, many expanded lesional clones persisted.

In each case, RNA was isolated and then reverse transcribed into cDNA as the sequencing template. Assay used: immunoSEQ multiplex PCR; TCRdb lists only in-frame clones, some missing. The data hold 200,000 to 250,000 clones, with over 60% observed a single time. V lost 3 bases and J lost 0, with 5 bases in between. Germline V gene lookup returns CDR1 SGHTA and CDR2 FQGNSA. The CDR3 has 14 amino acids. Stated treatment: oral pan-JAK inhibitor, 5-10 mg twice daily. This clone was counted a few times. The antigen is not known. Sequencing was performed on CD4+ T cells sorted from blood, taken at week 4, from a patient treated with tofacitinib. The sequence was obtained from a human donor with alopecia areata. This chain links TRBV7-2 with TRBJ2-2; no definite D call. The CDR3 loop reads CASSFQANTGELFF. In DNA, the CDR3 is TGTGCCAGCAGCTTTCAGGCGAACACCGGGGAGCTGTTTTTT.